The rows below give T cell receptor beta chains drawn from one sample of a study of naive and memory T cell subsets. A single record per CDR3 protein comes from TCRdb applying MiXCR to the UMI-ligation and nested PCR reads. The data hold tens of thousands of distinct CDR3 sequences, with roughly 8.2% observed a single time. The sample consisted of central memory CD8+ T cells from blood. All receptors derive from a human donor in good health. Each CDR3 is given with its conserved first and last residue. Each record gives: CDR3 protein, CDR3 DNA, clone size, D gene, V gene, J gene. D genes are given only for firm matches. The size entry is marked missing in some rows and otherwise reads once, few, many or a size class.

CSVGTGVSYNEQFF,TGCAGCGTTGGAACGGGAGTCTCCTACAATGAGCAGTTCTTC,few,.,TRBV29-1,TRBJ2-1
CSARALAGVNEQFF,TGCAGTGCTAGAGCACTGGCGGGAGTAAATGAGCAGTTCTTC,.,TRBD2,TRBV20-1,TRBJ2-1
CASSYRTDQETQYF,TGTGCCAGCAGTTACCGGACAGACCAAGAGACCCAGTACTTC,.,.,TRBV6-2/TRBV6-3,TRBJ2-5
CATSDLRGAEAFF,TGTGCCACCAGTGATTTGCGGGGGGCTGAAGCTTTCTTT,many,.,TRBV24-1,TRBJ1-1
CASSHHSSGRAGSEQFF,TGTGCCAGCAGCCACCATTCTAGCGGGAGGGCCGGCAGTGAGCAGTTCTTC,many,TRBD2,TRBV11-2,TRBJ2-1
CASSPFRGGGNTIYF,TGTGCCAGCAGCCCCTTTCGAGGGGGCGGAAACACCATATATTTT,.,TRBD1,TRBV9,TRBJ1-3
CASSQEGQGGYEQYF,TGTGCCAGCAGCCAAGAAGGACAAGGAGGATACGAGCAGTACTTC,.,.,TRBV4-2,TRBJ2-7
CASSRISYYEQYF,TGTGCCAGCAGCCGTATCTCCTACTACGAGCAGTACTTC,.,.,TRBV14,TRBJ2-7
CASSLPRAGDNEQFF,TGTGCCAGCAGTTTACCCCGGGCAGGGGACAATGAGCAGTTCTTC,many,.,TRBV12-3/TRBV12-4,TRBJ2-1
CASRSMANNWRRGNYGYTF,TGTGCCAGTAGATCGATGGCGAATAACTGGAGAAGGGGTAACTATGGCTACACCTTC,once,.,TRBV19,TRBJ1-2
CASSFHGQGVHNEQFF,TGTGCCAGCAGTTTTCACGGACAGGGGGTCCACAATGAGCAGTTCTTC,.,TRBD1,TRBV12-3/TRBV12-4,TRBJ2-1
CATSSRSNQPQHF,TGTGCCACCAGCAGCCGGTCTAACCAGCCCCAGCATTTT,few,.,TRBV15,TRBJ1-5
CASSWGGEGEAFF,TGTGCCAGCAGCTGGGGGGGAGAGGGTGAAGCTTTCTTT,.,.,TRBV28,TRBJ1-1
CASGGQAPETQYF,TGTGCTAGTGGGGGACAAGCCCCCGAGACCCAGTACTTC,.,.,TRBV12-5,TRBJ2-5
CASCVAYEQYF,TGTGCCAGTTGCGTAGCCTACGAGCAGTACTTC,few,.,TRBV28,TRBJ2-7
CASSSGNRVETQYF,TGTGCTAGCAGCTCCGGTAACAGGGTCGAGACCCAGTACTTC,.,.,TRBV7-7,TRBJ2-5
CASSLGLYRGWTEAFF,TGCGCCAGCAGCCTCGGCCTGTACAGGGGGTGGACTGAAGCTTTCTTT,.,TRBD1,TRBV5-1,TRBJ1-1
CASSVVSGELFF,TGTGCCAGCAGCGTAGTCAGCGGGGAGCTGTTTTTT,many,.,TRBV9,TRBJ2-2
CASSFLDVENTEAFF,TGTGCCAGCAGCTTTCTCGATGTAGAGAACACTGAAGCTTTCTTT,many,.,TRBV3-1,TRBJ1-1
CASSQVGENTGELFF,TGCGCCAGCAGCCAAGTCGGGGAGAACACCGGGGAGCTGTTTTTT,.,.,TRBV4-1,TRBJ2-2
CASSFGSGQGSYEQYF,TGTGCCAGCAGCTTTGGGTCGGGACAGGGATCCTACGAGCAGTACTTC,few,TRBD1,TRBV5-6,TRBJ2-7
CASSRAGGAFKWETQYF,TGTGCCAGCAGCCGGGCTGGGGGAGCGTTTAAGTGGGAGACCCAGTACTTC,few,.,TRBV9,TRBJ2-5
CASSFSSQETQYF,TGTGCCAGCAGCTTTTCCAGTCAAGAGACCCAGTACTTC,many,.,TRBV7-9,TRBJ2-5
CATANTYEQYF,TGTGCCACCGCCAACACCTACGAGCAGTACTTC,few,.,TRBV7-9,TRBJ2-7
CASSLGAGAYEQYF,TGTGCCAGCAGTTTGGGAGCGGGAGCCTACGAGCAGTACTTC,.,TRBD2,TRBV27,TRBJ2-7
CSATGVNTGELFF,TGCAGCGCTACAGGGGTTAACACCGGGGAGCTGTTTTTT,many,TRBD1,TRBV29-1,TRBJ2-2
CAISTGSEQYF,TGTGCCATCAGCACAGGGTCCGAGCAGTACTTC,.,.,TRBV10-3,TRBJ2-7
CSVTGLGTSGRDEQFF,TGCAGCGTTACTGGCCTTGGGACTAGCGGGAGGGATGAGCAGTTCTTC,many,TRBD2,TRBV29-1,TRBJ2-1